The text below deals with one T cell receptor beta chain. Its antigen remains undetermined. There are no base qualities to consult, and no much larger clone falls within one base. The sample's time point label is to be understood as: about 28 days (+/-7) after the second vaccine dose. Because spike-specific TCR depth and breadth did not differ between the two schedules, AZD1222 recipients who got a second dose at roughly 4 weeks were pooled with those who got a second dose at roughly 12 weeks. Vaccinee samples came from UK trials COV001 and COV002, including a single-blind randomized controlled phase 2/3 trial of AZD1222 (ChAdOx1 nCoV-19) in healthy adults. For TCRbeta chain sequencing, PBMC samples from trial participants were taken at day 0 and at day 28 after the second dose. The data originate from a study of T cell responses to AZD1222 COVID-19 vaccine (TCRdb year 2021). A note on the overall study: A total of under 250 trial participants underwent TCR sequencing, of whom about 210 had received two doses of AZD1222 and approximately 25 had received two doses of the MenACWY control vaccine. Enrollment into the trials was organized by age into subgroups of 18-55, 56-69 and 70-plus years, and those subgroups contained approximately 150, 30 and 60 TCR-sequenced participants, respectively.

The CDR3 regions of human TCRbeta chains were analyzed by immunosequencing. The study's own analysis went as follows. TCRs in the repertoires were compared against a reference library of SARS-CoV-2-specific TCRs that had been generated with the MIRA antigen-specificity platform. Breadth meant the fraction of unique TCRs that were SARS-CoV-2-associated, whereas depth meant the fraction of total T cells that were SARS-CoV-2-associated. Using the MIRA data, every spike-specific TCR was mapped to the spike region that the TCR reacted to and assigned to either a CD4 or a CD8 class. Log10-transformed breadth and depth values were compared by one-way ANOVA with Sidak's multiple comparisons tests. TCRdb re-hosts the immuneACCESS table, in-frame sequences only. Its copies lack some clones; in the studies checked, an unresolved V gene accounts for under half of them, and the cause for the rest is not known. The D gene and trimming were derived from the DNA, and the V and J assignments and clone size from that table. The sample yields under 130,000 clones; roughly nine tenths were counted once. The top ten hold about 2.5% of the sample.

Beyond this particular receptor, the publication reports: The vaccine-associated CD4 TCRs covered the entire spike protein, and the dominant responses fell in regions 160-218 and 743-854. The 56-69-year group was small, and its depth increase did not reach significance, likely because of low power. Most participants were white British and females outnumbered males, and the authors suggested that clonal diversity may have been underestimated. Only six AZD1222 recipients were SARS-CoV-2 seropositive at baseline, limiting conclusions about previously exposed vaccinees. A significant rise in spike-specific TCR breadth and depth was observed after two AZD1222 doses relative to day 0 and relative to MenACWY recipients. No day 14 peak-response samples were available, so repertoires were characterized only after the peak T cell response. Reportedly, almost half of the unique spike-specific TCRs recognized epitopes lying outside the regions that are mutated in the B.1.351 and B.1.1.7 variants.

Clipping removes 5 bases from V and 4 bases from J, with 4 as the unmatched junction base count. Measured from the cysteine to the phenylalanine, the CDR3 is 15 residues long. The sequence is cut down to CDR3 DNA, 45 bases in frame from base 1. Looking up the germline V gene yields CDR1 SGHVS and CDR2 FQNEAQ. The source material was peripheral blood, sampled 28 days after the second AZD1222 dose. Rearrangement joined TRBV7-8 to TRBJ2-2; TRBD1 fits 10 bases in the junction. This receptor was taken from an adult who received the AZD1222 COVID-19 vaccine. The DNA sequence is TGTGCCAGCAGCCTAAGGACAGGGGGCACCGGGGAGCTGTTTTTT. Its protein reads: CASSLRTGGTGELFF.